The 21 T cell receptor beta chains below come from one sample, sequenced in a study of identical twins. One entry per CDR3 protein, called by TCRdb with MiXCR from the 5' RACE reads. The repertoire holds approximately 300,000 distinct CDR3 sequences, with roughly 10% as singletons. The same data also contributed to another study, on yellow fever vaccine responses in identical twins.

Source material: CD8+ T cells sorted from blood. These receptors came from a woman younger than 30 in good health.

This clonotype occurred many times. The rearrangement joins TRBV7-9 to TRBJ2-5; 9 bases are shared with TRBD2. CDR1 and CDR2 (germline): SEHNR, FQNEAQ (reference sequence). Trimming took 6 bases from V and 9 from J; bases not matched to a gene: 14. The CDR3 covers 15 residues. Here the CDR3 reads CASSSWTSELKAQYF. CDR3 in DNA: TGTGCCAGCAGTTCTTGGACTAGCGAACTTAAGGCCCAGTACTTC.

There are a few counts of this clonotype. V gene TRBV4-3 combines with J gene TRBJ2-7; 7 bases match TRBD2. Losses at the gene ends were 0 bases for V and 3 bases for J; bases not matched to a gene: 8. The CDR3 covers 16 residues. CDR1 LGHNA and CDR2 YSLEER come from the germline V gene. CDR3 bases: TGCGCCAGCAGCCAAGATTTAGCGGGTGTATTCTACGAGCAGTACTTC. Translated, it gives CASSQDLAGVFYEQYF.

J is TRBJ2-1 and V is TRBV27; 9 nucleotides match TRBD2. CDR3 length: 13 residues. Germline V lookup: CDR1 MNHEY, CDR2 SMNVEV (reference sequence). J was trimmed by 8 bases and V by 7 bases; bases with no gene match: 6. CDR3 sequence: CASTWRGGDEQFF. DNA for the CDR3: TGTGCCAGCACCTGGCGGGGGGGGGATGAGCAGTTCTTC.

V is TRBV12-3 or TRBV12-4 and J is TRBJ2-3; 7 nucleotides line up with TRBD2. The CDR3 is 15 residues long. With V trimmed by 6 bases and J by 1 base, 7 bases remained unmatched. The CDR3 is CASSPSLAGTDTQYF. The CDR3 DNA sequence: TGTGCCAGCAGCCCAAGTCTAGCGGGCACAGATACGCAGTATTTT.

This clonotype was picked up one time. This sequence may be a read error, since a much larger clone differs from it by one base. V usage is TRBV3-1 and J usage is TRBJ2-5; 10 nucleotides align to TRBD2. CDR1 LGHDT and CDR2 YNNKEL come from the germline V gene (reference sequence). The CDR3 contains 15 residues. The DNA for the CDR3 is TGTGCCAGCACCCAAGTCCTAGCGGGAGAAGAGACCCAGTACTTC. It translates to CASTQVLAGEETQYF.

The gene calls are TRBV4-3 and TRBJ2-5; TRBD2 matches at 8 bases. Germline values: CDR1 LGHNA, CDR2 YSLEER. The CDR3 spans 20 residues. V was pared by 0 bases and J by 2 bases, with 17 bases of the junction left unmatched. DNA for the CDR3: TGCGCCAGCAGCCAAGATCGGGAGGGTCAACAGGGTTGGGGTCAAGAGACCCAGTACTTC. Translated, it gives CASSQDREGQQGWGQETQYF.

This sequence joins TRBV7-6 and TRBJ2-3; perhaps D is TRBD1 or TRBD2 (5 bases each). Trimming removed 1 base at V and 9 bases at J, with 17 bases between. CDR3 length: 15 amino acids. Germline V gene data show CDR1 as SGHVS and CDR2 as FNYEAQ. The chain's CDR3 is CASSLDTVRGGTQYF. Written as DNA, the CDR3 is TGTGCCAGCAGCTTAGACACGGTGAGGGGCGGGACGCAGTATTTT.

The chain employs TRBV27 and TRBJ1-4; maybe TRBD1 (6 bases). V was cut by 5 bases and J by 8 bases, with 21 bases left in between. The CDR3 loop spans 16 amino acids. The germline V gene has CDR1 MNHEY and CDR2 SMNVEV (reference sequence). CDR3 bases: TGTGCCAGCAGTCCACAGACAGGCCTCAAGAAGGAAAAACTGTTTTTT. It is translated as CASSPQTGLKKEKLFF.

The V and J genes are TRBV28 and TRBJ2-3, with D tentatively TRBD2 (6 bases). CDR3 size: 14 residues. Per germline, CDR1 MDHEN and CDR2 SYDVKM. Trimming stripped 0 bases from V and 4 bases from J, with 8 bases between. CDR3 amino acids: CASSLWGDSDTQYF. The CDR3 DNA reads TGTGCCAGCAGTTTATGGGGGGACTCAGATACGCAGTATTTT. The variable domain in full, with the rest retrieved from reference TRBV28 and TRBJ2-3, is DVKVTQSSRYLVKRTGEKVFLECVQDMDHENMFWYRQDPGLGLRLIYFSYDVKMKEKGDIPEGYSVSREKKERFSLILESASTNQTSMYLCASSLWGDSDTQYFGPGTRLTVL.

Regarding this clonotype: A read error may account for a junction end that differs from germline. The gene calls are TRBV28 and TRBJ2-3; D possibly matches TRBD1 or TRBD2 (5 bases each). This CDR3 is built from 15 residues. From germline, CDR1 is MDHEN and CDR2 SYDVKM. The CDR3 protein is CASNRGSSKTDTQDF. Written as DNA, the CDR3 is TGTGCCAGCAACCGAGGGAGCTCGAAGACAGATACGCAGGATTTT.

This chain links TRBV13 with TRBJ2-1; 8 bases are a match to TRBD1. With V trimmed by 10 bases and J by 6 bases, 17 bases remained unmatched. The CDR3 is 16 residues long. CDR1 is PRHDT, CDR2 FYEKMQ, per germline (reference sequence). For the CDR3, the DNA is TGTGCCACCCACCCCAAATCAGGGGGCCAGAGCAATGAGCAGTTCTTC. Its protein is CATHPKSGGQSNEQFF.

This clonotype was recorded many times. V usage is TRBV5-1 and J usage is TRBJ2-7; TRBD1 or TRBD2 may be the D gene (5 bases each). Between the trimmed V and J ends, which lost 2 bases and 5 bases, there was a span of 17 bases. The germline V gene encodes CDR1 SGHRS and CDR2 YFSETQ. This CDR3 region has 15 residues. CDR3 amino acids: CASSLTGAARHEQYF. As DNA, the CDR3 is TGCGCCAGCAGCTTAACCGGGGCCGCCCGTCACGAGCAGTACTTC.

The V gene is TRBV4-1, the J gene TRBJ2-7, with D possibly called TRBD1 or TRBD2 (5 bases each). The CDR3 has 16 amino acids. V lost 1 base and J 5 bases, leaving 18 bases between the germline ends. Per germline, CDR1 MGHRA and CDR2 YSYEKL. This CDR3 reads CASSQGPTGTANEQYF. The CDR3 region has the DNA TGCGCCAGCAGCCAAGGCCCTACCGGGACCGCCAACGAGCAGTACTTC.

The chain's CDR3 is CASSYPVSPGELFF. The CDR3 DNA reads TGTGCCAGCAGTTACCCCGTTTCCCCCGGGGAGCTGTTTTTT. The V gene is TRBV6-2 or TRBV6-3, the J gene TRBJ2-2; D uncertain. This CDR3 spans 14 amino acids. Trimming removed 2 bases at V and 6 bases at J, with 10 bases between. In germline, CDR1 is MNHEY, CDR2 SVGEGT.

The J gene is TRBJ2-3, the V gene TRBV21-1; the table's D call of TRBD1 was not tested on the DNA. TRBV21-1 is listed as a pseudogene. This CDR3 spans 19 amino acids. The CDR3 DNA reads TGTGCCAGCAGCAATAGGACAGGGATTTCGAGCGGGGGCGGAGATACGCAGTATTTT. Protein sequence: CASSNRTGISSGGGDTQYF.

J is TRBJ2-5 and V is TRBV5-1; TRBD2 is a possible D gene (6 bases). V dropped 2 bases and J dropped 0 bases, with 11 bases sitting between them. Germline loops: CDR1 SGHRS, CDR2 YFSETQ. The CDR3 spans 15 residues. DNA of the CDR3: TGCGCCAGCAGCTTCCGCGGGACCTACCAAGAGACCCAGTACTTC. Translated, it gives CASSFRGTYQETQYF.

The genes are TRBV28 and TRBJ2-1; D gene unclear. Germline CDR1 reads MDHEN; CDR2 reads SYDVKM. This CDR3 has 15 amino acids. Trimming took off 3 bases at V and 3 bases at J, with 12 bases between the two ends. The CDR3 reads CASSFINSHYNEQFF. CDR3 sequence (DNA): TGTGCCAGCAGTTTCATCAATTCCCACTACAATGAGCAGTTCTTC.

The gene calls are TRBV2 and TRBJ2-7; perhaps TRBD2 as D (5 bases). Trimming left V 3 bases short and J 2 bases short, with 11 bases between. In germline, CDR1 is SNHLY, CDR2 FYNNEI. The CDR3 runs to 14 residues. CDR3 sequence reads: CASSEEELPYEQYF. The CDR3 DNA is TGTGCCAGCAGTGAGGAGGAACTACCCTACGAGCAGTACTTC.

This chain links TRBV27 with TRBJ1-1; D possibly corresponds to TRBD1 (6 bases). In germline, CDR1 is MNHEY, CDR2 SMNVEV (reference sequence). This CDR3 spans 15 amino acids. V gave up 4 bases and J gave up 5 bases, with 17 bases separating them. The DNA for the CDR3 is TGTGCCAGCAGTTCACCCGCGGGAGGGGGGACTGAAGCTTTCTTT. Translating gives CASSSPAGGGTEAFF.

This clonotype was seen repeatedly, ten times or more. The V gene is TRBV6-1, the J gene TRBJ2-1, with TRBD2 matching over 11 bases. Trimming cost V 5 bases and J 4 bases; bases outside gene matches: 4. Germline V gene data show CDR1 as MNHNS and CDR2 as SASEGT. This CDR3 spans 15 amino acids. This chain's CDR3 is CASSPGLAAYNEQFF. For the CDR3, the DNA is TGTGCCAGCAGTCCGGGACTAGCGGCTTACAATGAGCAGTTCTTC.

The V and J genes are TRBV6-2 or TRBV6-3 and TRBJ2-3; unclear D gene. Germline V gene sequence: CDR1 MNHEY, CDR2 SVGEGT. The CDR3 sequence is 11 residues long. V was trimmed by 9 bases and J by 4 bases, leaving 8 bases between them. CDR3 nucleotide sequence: TGTGCCAGTCTACACCCAGATACGCAGTATTTT. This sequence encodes CASLHPDTQYF.